The 10 T cell receptor beta chains given below trace back to one sample, sequenced in a study of CD8 T cells in ankylosing spondylitis. A single record per CDR3 protein comes from TCRdb applying MiXCR to the 5' RACE reads. The sample contains some 150,000 distinct CDR3 sequences, roughly 44% of which appear only once. Sequenced input: synovial fluid, either unsorted or a sorted T cell fraction (not recorded which). The source of these receptors is a male donor with ankylosing spondylitis.

The chain links TRBV27 to TRBJ2-1; TRBD2 matches at 7 bases. Germline trimming cut 6 bases from V and 0 bases from J; bases unmatched to any gene: 8. The CDR3 is 16 amino acids. Germline-derived CDR1 and CDR2 are MNHEY and SMNVEV (reference sequence). CDR3 DNA sequence: TGTGCCAGCAGCGCCACGGGACTAACCTCCTACAATGAGCAGTTCTTC. Protein: CASSATGLTSYNEQFF.

CDR3: CASSQDPGTGTEAFF. The CDR3 DNA is TGTGCCAGCAGCCAAGATCCGGGCACCGGGACTGAAGCTTTCTTT. V gene TRBV3-1 combines with J gene TRBJ1-1, with D hard to call. The CDR3 loop spans 15 amino acids. Germline V lookup: CDR1 LGHDT, CDR2 YNNKEL (reference sequence). Trimming removed 0 bases from V and 5 bases from J, with 13 bases in between.

The V gene is TRBV12-3 or TRBV12-4, the J gene TRBJ2-2; weak D call: TRBD1 (7 bases). The CDR3 length is 13 residues. Trimming took off 8 bases at V and 4 bases at J, with 11 bases between the two ends. The CDR3 DNA is TGTGCCAGCGCGGGACAGCTCACCGGGGAGCTGTTTTTT. Protein sequence: CASAGQLTGELFF.

This clonotype occurred a few times. The chain links TRBV10-3 to TRBJ1-2; 8 nucleotides align to TRBD1. J lost 5 bases, V lost 8 bases, and 4 bases had no gene match. This CDR3 region has 12 residues. From germline, CDR1 is ENHRY and CDR2 SYGVKD. CDR3 sequence (DNA): TGTGCCATCCAGGGACAGGCTTATGGCTACACCTTC. This sequence encodes CAIQGQAYGYTF.

The chain recombines TRBV7-8 with TRBJ1-1; tentative D call: TRBD1 (5 bases). Trimming removed 4 bases from V and 12 bases from J, with 27 bases in between. Germline lookup yields CDR1 SGHVS and CDR2 FQNEAQ. This CDR3 comprises 16 residues. The CDR3 here is CASSSGGGRGPSLPFF. CDR3 bases: TGTGCCAGCAGCTCAGGCGGGGGTAGGGGACCGAGTCTCCCTTTCTTT.

The rearrangement links TRBV10-3 to TRBJ2-7; D call uncertain. The CDR3 sequence is 16 residues long. Germline assignment: CDR1 ENHRY and CDR2 SYGVKD. The germline V and J ends were trimmed by 5 bases and 2 bases, with 19 bases remaining between them. This CDR3 is CAISPSPANPPYEQYF. CDR3 DNA sequence: TGTGCCATCAGTCCCTCCCCCGCTAACCCCCCCTACGAGCAGTACTTC.

The V call is TRBV20-1, the J call TRBJ1-5; TRBD1 matches at 9 bases. V was clipped by 3 bases and J by 6 bases; unmatched bases: 6. Germline loops: CDR1 DFQATT, CDR2 SNEGSKA (reference sequence). The CDR3 has 14 amino acids. In DNA form, the CDR3 reads TGCAGTGCTAGTCGAGACAGGGGGGGTCAGCCCCAGCATTTT. Residues: CSASRDRGGQPQHF.

This rearrangement joins TRBV6-2 or TRBV6-3 to TRBJ2-3; no clear D. The CDR3 is made up of 15 amino acids. Trimming pared 0 bases from V and 3 bases from J, leaving 10 bases between. Germline V lookup: CDR1 MNHEY, CDR2 SVGEGT. Here the CDR3 reads CASSYSVSMTDTQYF. CDR3 nucleotides: TGTGCCAGCAGTTACTCGGTCAGTATGACAGATACGCAGTATTTT.

The gene calls are TRBV2 and TRBJ2-1, with D perhaps matching TRBD1 (5 bases). V was pared by 7 bases and J by 6 bases, with 10 bases between. CDR3 size: 12 residues. The V gene's germline CDR1 is SNHLY and CDR2 FYNNEI. DNA of the CDR3: TGTGCCAGCAATGACAGCCCCAATGAGCAGTTCTTC. The encoded protein is CASNDSPNEQFF.

This chain links TRBV11-2 with TRBJ2-7, with D hard to call. V was cut by 3 bases and J by 3 bases, with 6 bases left in between. The CDR3 totals 12 residues. CDR1 and CDR2 from the germline V gene are SGHAT and FQNNGV. The CDR3 DNA is TGTGCCAGCAGCTTCGGGCTCTACGAGCAGTACTTC. The encoded protein is CASSFGLYEQYF.